This is a list of T cell receptor beta chains from one sample in a study of control samples from healthy donors and cancer patients. Using immunoSEQ multiplex PCR, the repertoire was profiled, and TCRdb retains in-frame clones only, with some absent. Of roughly 80,000 clones in the sample, about 88% are singletons; the top ten hold 5% to 7%. The specimen sequenced was blood. The receptor set was obtained from a woman in her forties or fifties in good health. Each CDR3 is given with its conserved first and last residue. A D gene is named only where the DNA matches it firmly. The size of a clone is reported for some rows only, either as once, few or many, or as a class for expanded clones.

clone_size j_call v_call d_call cdr3_aa cdr3_nt
. TRBJ1-1 TRBV20-1 . CSASGAGPMNTEAFF TGCAGTGCTAGTGGAGCCGGCCCCATGAACACTGAAGCTTTCTTT
. TRBJ1-4 TRBV5-6 . CASSPLNRGRGEKLFF TGTGCCAGCAGCCCCCTGAACCGGGGGAGAGGTGAAAAACTGTTTTTT
. TRBJ2-2 TRBV6-5 . CASRRTALTGELFF TGTGCCAGCAGGAGGACAGCACTAACCGGGGAGCTGTTTTTT
. TRBJ2-1 TRBV6-5 TRBD1 CASSYGTGKLNEQFF TGTGCCAGCAGTTACGGGACAGGGAAACTCAATGAGCAGTTCTTC
. TRBJ1-1 TRBV19 . CASSIDHKWAEAFF TGTGCCAGTAGTATAGATCATAAGTGGGCTGAAGCTTTCTTT
. TRBJ2-7 TRBV6-5 . CASSYSYGPYEQYF TGTGCCAGCAGTTACTCCTACGGGCCGTACGAGCAGTACTTC
. TRBJ2-7 TRBV5-1 . CASSRDHQRTSYEQYF TGCGCCAGCAGCCGTGACCACCAGCGGACCTCCTACGAGCAGTACTTC
. TRBJ1-1 TRBV9 . CASSVAGGGTEAFF TGTGCCAGCAGCGTAGCTGGGGGCGGCACTGAAGCTTTCTTT
. TRBJ2-7 TRBV19 . CASSMTGAYEQYF TGTGCCAGTAGTATGACCGGGGCCTACGAGCAGTACTTC
. TRBJ1-5 TRBV19 . CASIKERSNQPQHF TGTGCCAGTATAAAGGAGCGTAGCAATCAGCCCCAGCATTTT
once TRBJ1-2 TRBV3-1/TRBV3-2 . CASSQKGSYGYTF TGTGCCAGCAGCCAGAAAGGTTCCTATGGCTACACCTTC
. TRBJ1-1 TRBV7-2 . CASSSGHANTEAFF TGTGCCAGCAGCTCCGGACACGCCAACACTGAAGCTTTCTTT
. TRBJ1-1 TRBV5-3 . CARRESGPTNSVEAFF TGTGCCAGACGAGAGTCGGGGCCCACAAATTCAGTTGAAGCTTTCTTT
. TRBJ2-7 TRBV6-5 . CASRSMGLYGDEQYF TGTGCCAGCAGGAGCATGGGCCTGTATGGGGACGAGCAGTACTTC
. TRBJ2-1 TRBV6-1 . CASSEGSSYNEQFF TGTGCCAGCAGTGAAGGGAGCTCCTACAATGAGCAGTTCTTC
. TRBJ1-2 TRBV2 . CASKGIGYGYTF TGTGCCAGCAAAGGGATAGGGTATGGCTACACCTTC
. TRBJ2-3 TRBV5-4 TRBD1 CASSFDRAPDTQYF TGTGCCAGCAGCTTCGACAGGGCTCCAGATACGCAGTATTTT
. TRBJ1-4 TRBV18 TRBD1 CASSQKRDSLNEKLFF TGTGCCAGCTCGCAGAAAAGGGACAGCCTTAATGAAAAACTGTTTTTT
. TRBJ1-4 TRBV20-1 . CSAIDSEKLFF TGCAGTGCTATAGACAGTGAAAAACTGTTTTTT
once TRBJ2-3 TRBV10-1 TRBD2 CASRAGGGADTQYF TGCGCCAGCAGGGCCGGGGGGGGCGCAGATACGCAGTATTTT
once TRBJ1-1 TRBV7-9 . CASSLQGGHTEAFF TGTGCCAGCAGCTTACAGGGTGGGCACACTGAAGCTTTCTTT
. TRBJ2-1 TRBV20-1 . CSAVGNEQFF TGCAGTGCGGTAGGGAATGAGCAGTTCTTC
. TRBJ1-4 TRBV6-2/TRBV6-3 . CASSYSRLEKLFF TGTGCCAGCAGTTACTCACGGCTGGAAAAACTGTTTTTT
. TRBJ2-3 TRBV4-1 TRBD2 CASSLGTSSGRGRDTQYF TGCGCCAGCAGCCTCGGGACTAGCTCAGGGCGGGGGCGGGATACGCAGTATTTT